This T cell receptor (beta chain) was profiled in a study of response to subunit inactivated influenza vaccine. TCRdb reprocessed the RT-PCR reads via MiXCR and lists one record per CDR3 protein. The sample contains roughly 710,000 distinct CDR3 sequences, 12% to 15% of which appear only once. Study-wide findings and caveats: The study's authors posited that every seasonal influenza vaccination enlists few new T cells.

This clonotype was counted only a few times. Its antigen is not identified. This receptor was obtained from a man aged 50-59 years who received an inactivated influenza vaccine. Source: PBMCs from blood, taken 14 to 15 days before vaccination.

Here the CDR3 DNA reads TGTGCCAGCAGGAAAGCCGGGACAGGGCGAGGCTACACCTTC. It specifies CASRKAGTGRGYTF. The gene calls are TRBV28 and TRBJ1-2; 9 bases match TRBD1. Per germline, CDR1 MDHEN and CDR2 SYDVKM. With 6 bases clipped from V and 8 bases from J, the junction kept 10 bases outside the gene matches. The CDR3 has 14 amino acids.